The source of this T cell receptor beta chain is a study of PD-L1 blockade in urothelial cancer (dated by TCRdb to 2016 to 2017). The study in broad terms: Every patient began therapy around 2014 and was given atezolizumab 1,200 mg intravenously every 3 weeks. An exploratory multi-omic analysis was conducted of the somatic, immune and clinical correlates of response to PD-L1 blockade with atezolizumab in urothelial cancer. Progression-free survival longer than 6 months counted as durable clinical benefit, and TCR features were additionally tested against both progression-free and overall survival. Blood samples were analyzed at 3 weeks after treatment start (second dose) and at 6 weeks after treatment start. An ECOG performance status of 0 or 1 was recorded for the patients, and 0 to 3 prior chemotherapy regimens had been received by the patients. In the same patients, whole exome sequencing and RNA sequencing of pretreatment tumors were performed in addition to TCR sequencing. Durable clinical benefit was achieved by nine patients but not by the remaining 20. Pretreatment blood TCR-seq was available for twenty-nine patients, at least one posttreatment blood collection was obtained for some 24 patients, and tumor TCR-seq was available for some 24 patients. Blood samples gave a median of about 150,000 T cells and some 83,000 unique TCRs, with a median clonality of roughly 0.08. Pretreatment tumor samples, along with matched peripheral blood collected serially before and after atezolizumab treatment, underwent TCR sequencing. About 85% of the roughly 29 patients were identified as males with urothelial cancer of bladder origin, and a prior smoking history was reported by 18 of 29 patients. Broad study findings and their caveats: At 3 weeks after the start of treatment, tumor-associated TCR clones in peripheral blood had expanded more in patients with durable benefit (n ≈ 23, p = 0.022). Because the sample size was small (n ≈ 29) and many exploratory analyses were performed, the results are intended to be hypothesis-generating. Improved progression-free and overall survival was associated with having pretreatment peripheral blood TCR clonality below the median.

Synthetic TCR analog templates were spiked into each PCR so that absolute template abundance could be estimated from read counts. The immunoSEQ assay used bias-controlled V and J gene primers to amplify TCRbeta CDR3 regions from genomic DNA. Sequencing of rearranged TCRbeta segments was done at approximately 20X coverage. From the authors' description of their analysis: Clustering was used to correct sequencing errors, and CDR3s were annotated against IMGT to assign V, D and J genes. Downstream analyses used only productive TCRbeta rearrangements and left out out-of-frame or stop-codon sequences. Clonality was computed as one minus Shannon entropy normalized by the log of the number of unique productive sequences. Clones differing between time points or between blood and tumor were identified using Fisher's exact test with Benjamini-Hochberg correction, with an adjusted p below 0.01 applied as the threshold. In TCRdb, the immuneACCESS table is reduced to in-frame sequences with V and J assigned. These tables do not hold every clone; where another copy was compared, an unresolved V gene accounts for under half, and the others remain unexplained. V and J calls and clone size are as listed in that table; D and trimming were resolved from the DNA. The sample table holds approximately 100,000 clones, of which approximately 86% were seen once. The ten largest account for about 2.2% of the sample.

As regards this clone: Its antigen remains undetermined. Nothing much larger sits one base from this clone, and base qualities are not available.

According to the germline V gene (reference sequence), CDR1 reads SEHNR and CDR2 reads FQNEAQ. The cysteine opens and the phenylalanine closes a CDR3 of 14 amino acids. The retained sequence is limited to the CDR3, 42 bases, with the frame set at the first base. Germline trimming: 5 bases from V, 4 bases from J; junction bases outside gene matches: 3. A total of roughly 30 patients with locally advanced or metastatic urothelial carcinoma, treated at Memorial Sloan Kettering on a trial protocol, made up the cohort. Peripheral blood mononuclear cells were collected from each patient pretreatment and during treatment, giving between 1 and 8 total time points per patient. The Qiagen DNeasy Blood extraction kit was used to purify genomic DNA from total PBMCs and tumor samples. PBMCs were collected pretreatment and during treatment and were isolated and stored as previously described.

The source was PBMCs, collected around atezolizumab (anti-PD-L1) treatment. Recombination joined TRBV7-9 with TRBJ1-4, and 8 junction bases match TRBD1. The TCR was taken from a man over 45 with urothelial cancer. The CDR3 reads as follows: CASSRDRGNEKLFF. Here is the DNA: TGTGCCAGCAGCCGAGACAGGGGTAATGAAAAACTGTTTTTT. The full variable domain, completed from the reference TRBV7-9 and TRBJ1-4 proteins outside the CDR3, reads DTGVSQNPRHKITKRGQNVTFRCDPISEHNRLYWYRQTLGQGPEFLTYFQNEAQLEKSRLLSDRFSAERPKGSFSTLEIQRTEQGDSAMYLCASSRDRGNEKLFFGSGTQLSVL.